The clone carrying this TCR beta chain was detected only a few times. The antigen remains unidentified. The PCR employed 60 Vbeta primers together with 13 Jbeta primers. Profiling relied on immunoSEQ multiplex PCR, and the TCRdb table lists in-frame clones only, not all of them. The repertoire has over 70,000 clones, 74% of them found once; the top ten carry roughly 10%. The data derive from a study of cytomegalovirus exposure and HLA in healthy donors. Trimming at V came to 4 bases and at J to 0 bases, leaving 4 bases not matched to a gene. This CDR3 has 18 amino acids. Germline values: CDR1 SGHTS, CDR2 YDEGEE. Regarding the study as a whole: Rarity held for most TCR sequences, but there were some public TCRs that occurred in many donors. A later look showed TCR association rates differing by HLA locus, highest for DRB1 and lowest for HLA-C. Presence/absence comparisons presumed near-even sequencing depth among donors.

The sequence derives from a human donor in good health. Material: PBMCs. This chain joins TRBV5-8 and TRBJ2-2, with TRBD2 matching over 15 bases. CDR3 in DNA: TGTGCCAGCAGCCCTGGGACTAGCGGGAGGACGAACACCGGGGAGCTGTTTTTT. Translating it yields CASSPGTSGRTNTGELFF.